Sequencing of this T cell receptor beta chain was carried out in a study of neurological immune-mediated disorders. Study results and caveats: The level of TCR clonal expansion was highest in patients with HTLV-1-associated myelopathy and lowest in multiple sclerosis, where it fell below the level seen in healthy controls.

At least ten counts were recorded for this clonotype. No antigen is known for it. The CDR3 sequence is 12 residues long. Germline CDR1 is ENHRY and CDR2 is SYGVKD. Trimming stripped 2 bases from V and 4 bases from J, with 5 bases between. Template-switch 5'RACE cDNA synthesis added a 10-nucleotide unique molecular identifier. TCRdb processed the 5' RACE reads anew with MiXCR; each CDR3 protein has one entry. The sample contains 70,000 to 95,000 distinct CDR3 sequences, 13% of which appear only once. Time point described: longitudinal time-point 2. The sample consisted of PBMCs. V and J are TRBV10-3 and TRBJ2-5, with D hard to call. The TCR originated in a female donor with HTLV-1-associated myelopathy (HAM/TSP). The CDR3 is CAISEEVETQYF. The CDR3 DNA is TGTGCCATCAGTGAGGAAGTAGAGACCCAGTACTTC.